The rows below give T cell receptor beta chains drawn from one sample of a study of PD-1 blockade in classical Hodgkin lymphoma. The repertoire was sequenced with immunoSEQ multiplex PCR; TCRdb's copy has only in-frame clones and lacks some. The repertoire holds more than 10,000 clones, with around 80% as singletons. The sample in question was peripheral blood mononuclear cells (PBMCs), obtained at baseline. The receptor source for this set is a human donor with classical Hodgkin lymphoma. CDR3s include the opening cysteine and the closing phenylalanine or tryptophan. A D gene is named only where the DNA matches it firmly. A row's size may be missing; if present it is once, few, many or a size class.

v_gene	j_gene	abundance	d_gene	CDR3aa	CDR3nt
TRBV9	TRBJ2-5	.	.	CASSVGWDPQWGGALETQYF	TGTGCCAGCAGCGTAGGTTGGGACCCCCAGTGGGGGGGGGCCCTCGAGACCCAGTACTTC
TRBV7-6	TRBJ2-3	.	TRBD2	CASSHPLREAADTQYF	TGTGCCAGCAGCCATCCATTACGGGAGGCCGCAGATACGCAGTATTTT
TRBV28	TRBJ1-5	.	.	CASSLSPQPQHF	TGTGCCAGCAGTTTATCCCCCCAGCCCCAGCATTTT
TRBV5-4	TRBJ2-6	.	.	CASSLGWKVSGANVLTF	TGTGCCAGCAGCTTGGGTTGGAAGGTCTCTGGGGCCAACGTCCTGACTTTC
TRBV6-1	TRBJ1-2	.	.	CASSELAGVSGYTF	TGTGCCAGCAGTGAACTCGCAGGGGTCAGTGGCTACACCTTC
TRBV29-1	TRBJ2-1	.	TRBD1	CSVWAAEQGVYNEQFF	TGCAGCGTGTGGGCGGCAGAACAGGGGGTCTACAATGAGCAGTTCTTC
TRBV5-1	TRBJ2-3	.	.	CASSLGRERDTQYF	TGCGCCAGCAGCTTGGGGAGGGAAAGAGATACGCAGTATTTT
TRBV25-1	TRBJ2-2	.	.	CASSARLGRLSTGELFF	TGTGCCAGCAGCGCGCGTCTGGGACGGCTCAGCACCGGGGAGCTGTTTTTT
TRBV6-5	TRBJ1-5	.	TRBD1	CASSTRDSRDPQHF	TGTGCCAGCAGTACCCGGGACAGCCGAGACCCCCAGCATTTT
TRBV27	TRBJ2-1	.	.	CASSLSSTYNEQFF	TGTGCCAGCAGTTTATCTAGCACCTACAATGAGCAGTTCTTC
TRBV7-2	TRBJ2-1	.	TRBD2	CASSRTSGRHQWNINEQFF	TGTGCCAGCAGCAGAACTAGCGGGAGACATCAATGGAACATCAATGAGCAGTTCTTC
TRBV7-8	TRBJ1-1	.	TRBD1	CASSLVDRGTEAFF	TGTGCCAGCAGCTTAGTGGACAGGGGCACTGAAGCTTTCTTT
TRBV10-2	TRBJ1-1	once	.	CASSEGTTEAFF	TGCGCCAGCAGTGAGGGGACCACTGAAGCTTTCTTT
TRBV11-2	TRBJ2-3	.	.	CASSLAGGLGTDTQYF	TGTGCCAGCAGCTTAGCAGGGGGGCTAGGGACAGATACGCAGTATTTT
TRBV27	TRBJ2-1	.	TRBD2	CASSFTSGGRYEQFF	TGTGCCAGCAGTTTCACTAGCGGGGGTAGATATGAGCAGTTCTTC
TRBV15	TRBJ1-5	.	.	CATSRQGSNQPQHF	TGTGCCACCAGCAGACAGGGGAGCAATCAGCCCCAGCATTTT
TRBV10-3	TRBJ1-5	once	TRBD1	CATDRDQGNQPQHF	TGTGCCACCGACAGGGACCAGGGCAATCAGCCCCAGCATTTT
TRBV9	TRBJ1-4	.	.	CASSAGNNEKLFF	TGTGCCAGCAGCGCGGGCAATAATGAAAAACTGTTTTTT
TRBV9	TRBJ1-2	.	.	CASSAEVTGRGDGYTF	TGTGCCAGCAGCGCGGAAGTAACCGGGAGAGGCGATGGCTACACCTTC
TRBV5-4	TRBJ2-1	.	TRBD2	CASSQAGNEQFF	TGCGCCAGCAGCCAAGCGGGGAATGAGCAGTTCTTC
TRBV19	TRBJ2-5	.	TRBD1	CASSMGQGQYF	TGTGCCAGTAGTATGGGACAGGGACAGTACTTC
TRBV7-8	TRBJ2-7	.	.	CASSQQGSFSYEQYF	TGTGCCAGCAGCCAGCAGGGGAGTTTTTCCTACGAGCAGTACTTC
TRBV14	TRBJ1-2	few	.	CASSPTGTAAYGYTF	TGTGCCAGCAGCCCAACCGGGACGGCCGCCTATGGCTACACCTTC
TRBV5-1	TRBJ1-2	.	.	CASSSLPPFSSYGYTF	TGCGCCAGCAGCTCTCTCCCCCCCTTCTCAAGCTATGGCTACACCTTC
TRBV7-2	TRBJ2-7	.	TRBD2	CASGGAYEQYF	TGTGCCAGCGGGGGGGCCTACGAGCAGTACTTC
TRBV6-1	TRBJ2-2	.	TRBD1	CASSVHNRGANTGELFF	TGTGCCAGCAGTGTCCACAACAGGGGCGCGAACACCGGGGAGCTGTTTTTT
TRBV9	TRBJ2-5	.	.	CASSARLGLQETQYF	TGTGCCAGCAGCGCGCGCTTAGGGCTCCAAGAGACCCAGTACTTC
TRBV27	TRBJ1-5	.	.	CASSTVPLNQPQHF	TGTGCCAGCAGTACGGTCCCCTTGAATCAGCCCCAGCATTTT
TRBV6-5	TRBJ1-1	.	.	CASSPGHTEAFF	TGTGCCAGCAGTCCGGGACACACTGAAGCTTTCTTT
TRBV19	TRBJ1-1	.	.	CASSIIWWGSMNTEAFF	TGTGCCAGTAGTATTATCTGGTGGGGCAGCATGAACACTGAAGCTTTCTTT
TRBV6-5	TRBJ1-2	.	.	CASSYGQSFYGYTF	TGTGCCAGCAGTTACGGACAGAGCTTCTATGGCTACACCTTC